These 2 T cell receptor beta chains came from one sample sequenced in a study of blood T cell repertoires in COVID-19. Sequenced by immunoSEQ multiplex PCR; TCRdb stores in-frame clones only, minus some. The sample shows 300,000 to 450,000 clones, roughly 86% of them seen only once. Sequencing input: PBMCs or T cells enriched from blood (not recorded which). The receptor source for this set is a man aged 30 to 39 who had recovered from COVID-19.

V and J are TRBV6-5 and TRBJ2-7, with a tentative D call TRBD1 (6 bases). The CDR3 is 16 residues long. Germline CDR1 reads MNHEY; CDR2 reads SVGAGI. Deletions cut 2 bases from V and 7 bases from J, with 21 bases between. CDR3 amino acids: CASSYTSGTLIGEQYF. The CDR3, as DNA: TGTGCCAGCAGTTACACCTCCGGGACACTAATCGGGGAGCAGTACTTC.

CDR3 nucleotides: TGTGCCAGCAGCTTGGGGCTGGACCCCCACTATGGCTACACCTTC. It encodes CASSLGLDPHYGYTF. The chain joins TRBV13 to TRBJ1-2, with D perhaps matching TRBD1 (5 bases). The germline V gene encodes CDR1 PRHDT and CDR2 FYEKMQ (reference sequence). CDR3 length: 15 residues. The ends were cut back, 3 bases at V and 3 bases at J, with 14 bases in the middle.